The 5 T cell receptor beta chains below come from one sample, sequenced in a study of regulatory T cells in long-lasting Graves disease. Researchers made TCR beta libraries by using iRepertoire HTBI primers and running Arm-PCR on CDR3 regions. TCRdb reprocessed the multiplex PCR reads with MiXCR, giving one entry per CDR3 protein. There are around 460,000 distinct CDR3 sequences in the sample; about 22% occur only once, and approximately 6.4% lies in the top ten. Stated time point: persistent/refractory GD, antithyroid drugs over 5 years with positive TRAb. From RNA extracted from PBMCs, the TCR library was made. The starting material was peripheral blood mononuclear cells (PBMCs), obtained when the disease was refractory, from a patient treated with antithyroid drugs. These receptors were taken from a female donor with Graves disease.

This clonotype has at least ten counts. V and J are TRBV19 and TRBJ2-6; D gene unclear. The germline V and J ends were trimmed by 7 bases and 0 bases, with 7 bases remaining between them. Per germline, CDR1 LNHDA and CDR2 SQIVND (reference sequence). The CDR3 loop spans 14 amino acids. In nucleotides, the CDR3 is TGTGCCAGTATGGTAGACTCTGGGGCCAACGTCCTGACTTTC. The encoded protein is CASMVDSGANVLTF.

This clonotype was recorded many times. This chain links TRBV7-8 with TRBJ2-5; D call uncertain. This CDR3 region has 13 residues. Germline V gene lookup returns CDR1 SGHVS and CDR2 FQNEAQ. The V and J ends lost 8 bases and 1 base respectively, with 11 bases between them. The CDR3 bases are TGTGCCAGCTCACCTAGGCCCCAAGAGACCCAGTACTTC. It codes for CASSPRPQETQYF. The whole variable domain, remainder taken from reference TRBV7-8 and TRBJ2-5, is GAGVSQSPRYKVAKRGQDVALRCDPISGHVSLFWYQQALGQGPEFLTYFQNEAQLDKSGLPSDRFFAERPEGSVSTLKIQRTQQEDSAVYLCASSPRPQETQYFGPGTRLLVL.

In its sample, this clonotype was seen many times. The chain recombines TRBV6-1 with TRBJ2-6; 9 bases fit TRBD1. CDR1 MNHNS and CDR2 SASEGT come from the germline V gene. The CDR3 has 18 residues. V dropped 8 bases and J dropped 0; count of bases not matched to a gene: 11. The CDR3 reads CASADPGQGLSGANVLTF. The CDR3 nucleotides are TGTGCCAGCGCCGACCCGGGACAGGGCCTCTCTGGGGCCAACGTCCTGACTTTC.

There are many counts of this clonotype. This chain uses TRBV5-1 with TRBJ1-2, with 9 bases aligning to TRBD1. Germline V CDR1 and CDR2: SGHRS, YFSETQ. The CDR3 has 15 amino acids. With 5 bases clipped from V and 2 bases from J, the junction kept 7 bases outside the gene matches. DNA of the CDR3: TGCGCCAGCAGATTTCCGGGACAGGGCAACTATGGCTACACCTTC. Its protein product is CASRFPGQGNYGYTF.

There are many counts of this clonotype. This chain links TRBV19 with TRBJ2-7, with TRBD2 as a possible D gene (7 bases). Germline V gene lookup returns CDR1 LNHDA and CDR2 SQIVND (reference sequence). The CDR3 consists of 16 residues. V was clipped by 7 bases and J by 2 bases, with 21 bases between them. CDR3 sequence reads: CASTTGGTQGTYEQYF. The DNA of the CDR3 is TGTGCCAGTACCACCGGGGGGACCCAGGGGACCTACGAGCAGTACTTC.